These T cell receptor beta chains were read from a single sample in a study of early T cells in non-severe SARS-CoV-2 infection. TCRdb recomputed calls from the 5' RACE reads with MiXCR, one row per CDR3 protein. The top ten hold roughly 4.2% of the sample, which has tens of thousands of distinct CDR3 sequences, roughly 14% seen once. Sample: whole blood. The receptors were sampled from an adult who was a healthcare worker with PCR-confirmed SARS-CoV-2 infection or an uninfected control (not recorded which). Both conserved end residues are part of each CDR3. D genes are given only for firm matches. Size tells how often a clone was seen (once, few, many) or the class of an expanded clone, and some rows leave it out.

- | 14 | - | TRBJ2-3 | TRBV6-5 | TGTGCCAGCAGTTACACCCCGGCCGCCGATACGCAGTATTTT | CASSYTPAADTQYF
- | 13 | - | TRBJ2-4 | TRBV20-1 | TGCAGTGCTAGGAGGGGGAACAAAAACATTCAGTACTTC | CSARRGNKNIQYF
- | 12 | - | TRBJ1-5 | TRBV6-2/TRBV6-3 | TGTGCCAGCAGTGAAGGGGCCCAGCCCCAACATTTT | CASSEGAQPQHF
- | 17 | - | TRBJ1-6 | TRBV12-3/TRBV12-4 | TGTGCCAGCAGTCGGGACGGCTTCTTTTTTGGGAATTCACCCCTCCACTTT | CASSRDGFFFGNSPLHF
- | 15 | many | TRBJ2-1 | TRBV28 | TGTGCCAGCAGTTTATCCCGATTATTAGACAATGAGCAGTTCTTC | CASSLSRLLDNEQFF
TRBD1 | 16 | - | TRBJ1-1 | TRBV5-5 | TGTGCCAGCAGCTTTACCGCCGGGACAGCAACCACTGAAGCTTTCTTT | CASSFTAGTATTEAFF
- | 15 | few | TRBJ1-6 | TRBV11-2 | TGTGCCAGCAGCTCCCGGACGGAATATAATTCACCCCTCCACTTT | CASSSRTEYNSPLHF
- | 14 | - | TRBJ1-1 | TRBV5-1 | TGCGCCAGCAGCTTGGCAGTACAGCCCAGTGAAGCTTTCTTT | CASSLAVQPSEAFF
- | 14 | - | TRBJ2-7 | TRBV27 | TGTGCCAGCAGTTTTACGGCCAGCTCCTACGAGCAGTACTTC | CASSFTASSYEQYF
- | 17 | - | TRBJ2-3 | TRBV3-1 | TGTGCCAGCAGCCAAGATCGGTGGGGGGCTAGCACAGATACGCAGTATTTT | CASSQDRWGASTDTQYF
- | 11 | many | TRBJ1-1 | TRBV29-1 | TGCAGCGTTGAAAACGGCCTTGAAGCTTTCTTT | CSVENGLEAFF
TRBD2 | 15 | - | TRBJ2-5 | TRBV5-1 | TGCGCCAGCAGCTCCGCGGGAGACTACCAAGAGACCCAGTACTTC | CASSSAGDYQETQYF
- | 13 | many | TRBJ1-2 | TRBV7-6 | TGTGCCAGCAGCTTATCTCGCGGCTATGGCTACACCTTC | CASSLSRGYGYTF
- | 14 | - | TRBJ1-5 | TRBV6-6 | TGTGCCAGCAGTTACAGGGACAGCAATCAGCCCCAGCATTTT | CASSYRDSNQPQHF
- | 13 | many | TRBJ1-2 | TRBV6-1 | TGTGCCAGCAGTTTGCAGGGGAGGGATGGCTACACCTTC | CASSLQGRDGYTF
TRBD1 | 15 | - | TRBJ2-3 | TRBV15 | TGTGCCACCAGGGGACAGGGGGGTAGCACAGATACGCAGTATTTT | CATRGQGGSTDTQYF
- | 15 | once | TRBJ2-7 | TRBV29-1 | TGCAGCGTTATTGCGGGCTACAGGGAAACCCACGAGCAGTACTTC | CSVIAGYRETHEQYF
- | 16 | few | TRBJ2-7 | TRBV7-2 | TGTGCCAGCAGCTTAGATGCGGTTGTGCGGATCCACGAGCAGTACTTC | CASSLDAVVRIHEQYF
- | 18 | many | TRBJ2-3 | TRBV4-3 | TGCGCCAGCAGCCAATCCGTTAGGGGCCTTGATCAGGACCAGACGCAGTATTTT | CASSQSVRGLDQDQTQYF
- | 13 | many | TRBJ2-7 | TRBV3-1 | TGTGCCAGCAGCCCCCTCCCGGGGCGCGAGCAGTACTTC | CASSPLPGREQYF
- | 14 | few | TRBJ1-1 | TRBV6-6 | TGTGCCAGCAGGCCAGGGGTGTCGAACACTGAAGCTTTCTTT | CASRPGVSNTEAFF
- | 16 | - | TRBJ2-3 | TRBV12-3/TRBV12-4 | TGTGCCAGCAGTTTAGTTGTTAGCATGCGCACAGATACGCAGTATTTT | CASSLVVSMRTDTQYF
- | 16 | - | TRBJ1-6 | TRBV4-1 | TGCGCCAGCAGCCAAGTGTACACCCGCTATGATTCACCCCTCCACTTT | CASSQVYTRYDSPLHF
TRBD1 | 14 | medium-sized | TRBJ2-5 | TRBV29-1 | TGCAGCGCCGAACAGGGGGCGCGGGGAGAGACCCAGTACTTC | CSAEQGARGETQYF
TRBD1 | 19 | - | TRBJ2-4 | TRBV2 | TGTGCCAGCAGTGGAGGACAGGCGATTCCGACAATAGCCAAAAACATTCAGTACTTC | CASSGGQAIPTIAKNIQYF
TRBD1 | 15 | - | TRBJ1-5 | TRBV20-1 | TGCAGTGCTGTCCCCGGGACAGGGTACAATCAGCCCCAGCATTTT | CSAVPGTGYNQPQHF
TRBD2 | 17 | few | TRBJ2-2 | TRBV6-2/TRBV6-3 | TGTGCCAGCACTACCGGGACTAGCGGGGCCCGAACCGGGGAGCTGTTTTTT | CASTTGTSGARTGELFF
- | 16 | few | TRBJ1-3 | TRBV3-1 | TGTGCCAGCAGCCCCCTGGCAGGGTACTCTGGAAACACCATATATTTT | CASSPLAGYSGNTIYF
TRBD2 | 19 | many | TRBJ2-1 | TRBV18 | TGTGCCAGCTCACCTCCCCTGGGAGGACCTAGCGGGGGGTACAATGAGCAGTTCTTC | CASSPPLGGPSGGYNEQFF
- | 15 | few | TRBJ2-5 | TRBV7-7 | TGTGCCAGCAGCCCCCTAGTTGGGCAGAGAGAGACCCAGTACTTC | CASSPLVGQRETQYF
- | 13 | medium-sized | TRBJ2-5 | TRBV10-3 | TGTGCCATCAGTGAGCCGAGGCAAGAGACCCAGTACTTC | CAISEPRQETQYF
- | 14 | few | TRBJ2-3 | TRBV7-2 | TGTGCCAGCAGCTTAGCAGTGGGGCCAGATACGCAGTATTTT | CASSLAVGPDTQYF
- | 15 | few | TRBJ2-1 | TRBV5-1 | TGCGCCAGCAGCTTGACCCCTGGGGGGGCCAATGAGCAGTTCTTC | CASSLTPGGANEQFF
TRBD1 | 15 | - | TRBJ2-1 | TRBV11-2 | TGTGCCAGCAGCCTGCAGGGACAGTTATACAATGAGCAGTTCTTC | CASSLQGQLYNEQFF
- | 16 | - | TRBJ1-4 | TRBV5-1 | TGCGCCAGCAGCCCCCGGGACCTCGCAACTAATGAAAAACTGTTTTTT | CASSPRDLATNEKLFF
TRBD2 | 13 | few | TRBJ2-7 | TRBV29-1 | TGCAGCGCGACTAGCACTGACTCCTACGAGCAGTACTTC | CSATSTDSYEQYF
TRBD1 | 15 | few | TRBJ2-1 | TRBV29-1 | TGCAGCGTTGTCCCGGGACAGCGAACCTACAATGAGCAGTTCTTC | CSVVPGQRTYNEQFF
- | 13 | - | TRBJ2-5 | TRBV10-3 | TGTGCCATCAGTGAGGGGGGGCAAGAGACCCAGTACTTC | CAISEGGQETQYF
- | 16 | - | TRBJ1-1 | TRBV20-1 | TGCAGTGCTAGACCCCCTTCCAGGGGCGCTAACACTGAAGCTTTCTTT | CSARPPSRGANTEAFF
TRBD1 | 15 | - | TRBJ2-7 | TRBV29-1 | TGCAGCGTTGAAGATCGGAACAGGGGGTCCTACGAGCAGTACTTC | CSVEDRNRGSYEQYF
- | 11 | few | TRBJ2-1 | TRBV6-2/TRBV6-3 | TGTGCCAGTAGGGATCTCAATGAGCAGTTCTTC | CASRDLNEQFF
- | 13 | many | TRBJ2-5 | TRBV5-1 | TGCGCCAGCAGCTCCCTACCCCTGGAGACCCAGTACTTC | CASSSLPLETQYF
- | 17 | - | TRBJ2-7 | TRBV21-1 | TGTGCCAGCAGCAAAGTAGGGCTAAGGGTCCTTTCCTACGAGCAGTACTTC | CASSKVGLRVLSYEQYF
- | 16 | few | TRBJ2-1 | TRBV18 | TGTGCCAGCTCACCGGGTAGCCTCAGGGGAGGCGATGAGCAGTTCTTC | CASSPGSLRGGDEQFF
- | 12 | - | TRBJ2-5 | TRBV7-9 | TGTGCCAGCAGCTTATTCCAAGAGACCCAGTACTTC | CASSLFQETQYF
- | 15 | - | TRBJ2-2 | TRBV11-3 | TGTGCCAGCAGCCTACGGAGGGACGGGGACGGGGAGCTGTTTTTT | CASSLRRDGDGELFF
- | 13 | few | TRBJ2-2 | TRBV9 | TGTGCCAGCAGCCGGGGGAACACCGGGGAGCTGTTTTTT | CASSRGNTGELFF
TRBD2 | 14 | many | TRBJ2-3 | TRBV2 | TGTGCCAGCAGAGACGGGGGAGGGTTGGATACGCAGTATTTT | CASRDGGGLDTQYF
TRBD1 | 14 | many | TRBJ2-7 | TRBV20-1 | TGCAGTGCTAGAGAAGGACAGGGGGGTTACGAGCAGTACTTC | CSAREGQGGYEQYF
TRBD1 | 13 | once | TRBJ2-3 | TRBV12-3/TRBV12-4 | TGTGCCAGCAGGGGGACAGGGGGCGGTACGCAGTATTTT | CASRGTGGGTQYF
- | 16 | few | TRBJ2-1 | TRBV11-2 | TGTGCCAGCAGCTTAGGCTTGGGGATCAATGGGAATGAGCAGTTCTTC | CASSLGLGINGNEQFF